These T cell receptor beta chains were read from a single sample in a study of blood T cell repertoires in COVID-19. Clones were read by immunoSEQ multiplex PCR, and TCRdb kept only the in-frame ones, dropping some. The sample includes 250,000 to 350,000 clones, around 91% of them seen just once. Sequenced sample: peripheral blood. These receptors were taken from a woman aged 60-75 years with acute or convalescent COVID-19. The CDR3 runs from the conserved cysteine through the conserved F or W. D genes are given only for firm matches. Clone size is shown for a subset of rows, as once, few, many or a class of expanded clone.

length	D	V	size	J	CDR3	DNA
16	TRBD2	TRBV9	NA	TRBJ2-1	CASSAPLAGEDNEQFF	TGTGCCAGCAGCGCACCTCTAGCGGGAGAAGACAATGAGCAGTTCTTC
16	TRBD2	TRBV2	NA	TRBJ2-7	CASSSGLAGRPTEQYF	TGTGCCAGCAGCTCTGGACTAGCGGGCCGCCCTACGGAGCAGTACTTC
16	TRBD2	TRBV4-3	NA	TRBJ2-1	CASSETSAGGLYEQFF	TGCGCCAGCAGCGAAACCTCAGCGGGGGGGCTATATGAGCAGTTCTTC
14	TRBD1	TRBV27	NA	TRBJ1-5	CASKRTGGYQPQHF	TGTGCCAGCAAAAGGACAGGGGGCTATCAGCCCCAGCATTTT
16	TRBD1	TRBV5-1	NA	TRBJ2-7	CASSLGEWTGPYEQYF	TGCGCCAGCAGCTTGGGGGAGTGGACAGGGCCCTACGAGCAGTACTTC
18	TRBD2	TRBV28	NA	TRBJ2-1	CASSYTSGRTKLYNEQFF	TGTGCCAGCAGTTATACTAGCGGGAGGACGAAGCTATACAATGAGCAGTTCTTC
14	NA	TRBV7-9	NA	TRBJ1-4	CAGELFATNEKLFF	TGTGCCGGTGAGCTATTTGCAACTAATGAAAAACTGTTTTTT
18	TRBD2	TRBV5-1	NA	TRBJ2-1	CASSQQWTSGISYNEQFF	TGCGCCAGCAGCCAGCAGTGGACTAGCGGGATTTCCTACAATGAGCAGTTCTTC
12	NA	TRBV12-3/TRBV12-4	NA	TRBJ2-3	CASSSLADTQYF	TGTGCCAGCAGCTCCCTCGCAGATACGCAGTATTTT
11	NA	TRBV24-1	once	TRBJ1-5	CASGRRGPQHF	TGTGCCTCAGGAAGGCGGGGACCCCAGCATTTT
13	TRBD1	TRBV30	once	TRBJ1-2	CAWSQGTGDGYTF	TGTGCCTGGAGCCAAGGGACAGGGGATGGCTACACCTTC
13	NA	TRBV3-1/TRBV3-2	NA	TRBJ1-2	CASSQAGDYGYTF	TGTGCCAGCAGCCAAGCAGGGGACTATGGCTACACCTTC
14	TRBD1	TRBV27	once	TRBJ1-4	CASSLDRVNEKLFF	TGTGCCAGCAGTTTGGACAGGGTAAATGAAAAACTGTTTTTT
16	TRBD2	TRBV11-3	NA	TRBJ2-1	CASSPLAGDRYNEQFF	TGTGCCAGCAGTCCCCTAGCGGGAGATCGCTACAATGAGCAGTTCTTC
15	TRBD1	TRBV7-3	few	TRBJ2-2	CASRPGTANTGELFF	TGTGCCAGCAGGCCCGGGACAGCAAACACCGGGGAGCTGTTTTTT
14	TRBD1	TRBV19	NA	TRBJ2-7	CASSRQGSSYEQYF	TGTGCCAGTAGCCGACAGGGTTCTTCCTACGAGCAGTACTTC
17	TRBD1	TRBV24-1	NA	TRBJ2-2	CATSAWGQGEHTGELFF	TGTGCCACCAGTGCCTGGGGACAGGGGGAACACACCGGGGAGCTGTTTTTT
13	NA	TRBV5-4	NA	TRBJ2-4	CASSLGSENIQYF	TGTGCCAGCAGCTTAGGGAGCGAAAACATTCAGTACTTC
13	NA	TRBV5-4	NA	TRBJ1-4	CASSSGESEKLFF	TGTGCCAGCAGCTCAGGTGAGAGCGAAAAACTGTTTTTT
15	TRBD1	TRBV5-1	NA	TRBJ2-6	CASSLQGAGANVLTF	TGCGCCAGCAGCTTACAGGGGGCTGGGGCCAACGTCCTGACTTTC
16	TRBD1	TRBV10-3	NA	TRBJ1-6	CAIASETGQGVSPLHF	TGTGCCATCGCCTCCGAAACGGGACAGGGGGTTTCACCCCTCCACTTT
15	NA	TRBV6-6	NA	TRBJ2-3	CASSESGLTSRAQYF	TGTGCCAGCAGCGAAAGCGGGCTAACTAGTCGGGCGCAGTATTTT
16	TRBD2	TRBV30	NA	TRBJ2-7	CAWRGYLAGDPYEQYF	TGTGCCTGGAGGGGGTATCTAGCGGGAGACCCCTACGAGCAGTACTTC
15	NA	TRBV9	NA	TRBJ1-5	CASSASWHINQPQHF	TGTGCCAGCAGCGCCTCCTGGCACATCAATCAGCCCCAGCATTTT
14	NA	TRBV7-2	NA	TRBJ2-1	CASSLAGRINEQFF	TGTGCCAGCAGCTTAGCGGGCAGAATAAATGAGCAGTTCTTC
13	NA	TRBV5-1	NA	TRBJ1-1	CASMGLGGTEAFF	TGCGCCAGCATGGGGTTGGGGGGCACTGAAGCTTTCTTT
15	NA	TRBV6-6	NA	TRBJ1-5	CASKQGWKGNQPQHF	TGTGCCAGCAAGCAGGGGTGGAAGGGCAATCAGCCCCAGCATTTT
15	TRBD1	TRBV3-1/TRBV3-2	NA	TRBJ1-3	CASRPGTGSGNTIYF	TGTGCCAGCAGACCTGGGACAGGCTCTGGAAACACCATATATTTT
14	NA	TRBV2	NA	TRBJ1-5	CASSEPQGNQPQHF	TGTGCCAGCAGTGAACCGCAGGGCAATCAGCCCCAGCATTTT
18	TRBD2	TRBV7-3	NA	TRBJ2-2	CASSSGTSGSLLPGELFF	TGTGCCAGCAGCTCCGGGACTAGCGGGAGTCTGCTTCCCGGGGAGCTGTTTTTT
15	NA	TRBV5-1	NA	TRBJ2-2	CASSLARVNTGELFF	TGCGCCAGCAGCTTGGCCAGGGTGAACACCGGGGAGCTGTTTTTT
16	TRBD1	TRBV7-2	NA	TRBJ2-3	CASSVTGGAGTDTQYF	TGTGCCAGCAGCGTTACAGGGGGCGCCGGCACAGATACGCAGTATTTT
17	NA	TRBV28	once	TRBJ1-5	CASSFPPGWYSNQPQHF	TGTGCCAGCAGTTTCCCCCCGGGGTGGTATAGCAATCAGCCCCAGCATTTT
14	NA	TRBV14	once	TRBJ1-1	CASTGGGLNTEAFF	TGTGCCTCTACGGGGGGGGGCTTGAACACTGAAGCTTTCTTT
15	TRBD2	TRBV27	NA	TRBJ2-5	CASSLSGDYRETQYF	TGTGCCAGCAGTTTATCGGGGGACTATAGGGAGACCCAGTACTTC
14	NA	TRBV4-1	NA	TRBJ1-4	CASSHEGIGEKLFF	TGCGCCAGCAGCCATGAGGGCATCGGTGAAAAACTGTTTTTT
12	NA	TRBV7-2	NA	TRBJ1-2	CASSLVDSGYTF	TGTGCCAGCAGCTTAGTCGACAGTGGCTACACCTTC
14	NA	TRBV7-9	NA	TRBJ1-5	CASSSDMGNQPQHF	TGTGCCAGCAGCTCCGACATGGGCAATCAGCCCCAGCATTTT
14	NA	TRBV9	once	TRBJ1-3	CASSARWGGNTIYF	TGTGCCAGCAGTGCCAGGTGGGGAGGGAACACCATATATTTT
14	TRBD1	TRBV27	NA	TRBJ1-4	CASSPSTGREKLFF	TGTGCCAGCAGTCCTTCGACAGGGCGCGAAAAACTGTTTTTT
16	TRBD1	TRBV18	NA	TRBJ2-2	CASSPTGAAITGELFF	TGTGCCAGCTCACCGACAGGGGCTGCAATCACCGGGGAGCTGTTTTTT
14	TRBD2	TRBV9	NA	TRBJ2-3	CASSVATSEDTQYF	TGTGCCAGCAGCGTAGCCACTAGCGAGGATACGCAGTATTTT
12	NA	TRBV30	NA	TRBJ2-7	CAWSVGTGLQYF	TGTGCCTGGAGTGTAGGAACAGGGCTGCAGTACTTC
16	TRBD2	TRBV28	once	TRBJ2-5	CASSLWASGSKETQYF	TGTGCCAGCAGTTTATGGGCTAGCGGGAGTAAGGAGACCCAGTACTTC
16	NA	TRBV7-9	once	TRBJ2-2	CASSQPTGVGTGELFF	TGTGCCAGCAGCCAGCCGACAGGAGTGGGCACCGGGGAGCTGTTTTTT
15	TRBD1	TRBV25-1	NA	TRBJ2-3	CASSEVGQGRGTQYF	TGTGCCAGCAGTGAAGTCGGACAGGGGAGAGGTACGCAGTATTTT
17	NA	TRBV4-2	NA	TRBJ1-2	CASSQERSTGNLYGYTF	TGTGCCAGCAGCCAAGAAAGATCAACAGGGAATTTGTATGGCTACACCTTC
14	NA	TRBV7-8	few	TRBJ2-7	CASSLAGRAYEQYF	TGTGCCAGCAGCTTAGCGGGCAGGGCCTACGAGCAGTACTTC
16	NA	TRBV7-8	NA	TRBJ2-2	CASSLGGRARTGELFF	TGTGCCAGCAGCTTAGGTGGCAGGGCTAGGACCGGGGAGCTGTTTTTT
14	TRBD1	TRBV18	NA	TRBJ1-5	CASSIDRGNQPQHF	TGTGCCAGCTCAATCGACAGGGGGAATCAGCCCCAGCATTTT
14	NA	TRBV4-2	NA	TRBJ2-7	CASSQDRRAYEQYF	TGTGCCAGCAGCCAAGATAGGAGAGCCTACGAGCAGTACTTC
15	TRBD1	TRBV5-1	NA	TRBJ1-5	CASSLAGGSNQPQHF	TGCGCCAGCAGCTTGGCAGGGGGAAGCAATCAGCCCCAGCATTTT
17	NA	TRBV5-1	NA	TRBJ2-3	CASSLIITLGDTDTQYF	TGCGCCAGCAGCTTGATAATTACTCTCGGGGACACAGATACGCAGTATTTT
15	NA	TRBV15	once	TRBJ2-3	CATSREAGRTDTQYF	TGTGCCACCAGCAGGGAGGCGGGGCGCACAGATACGCAGTATTTT
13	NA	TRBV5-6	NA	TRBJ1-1	CASSLRTFTEAFF	TGTGCCAGCAGCTTGAGGACATTCACTGAAGCTTTCTTT